Listed here are 32 T cell receptor beta chains from one sample, sequenced in a study of vaccination and CD4 T cells after COVID-19. The treatment here: roughly 10-day PBMC culture with coronavirus spike peptide pools or control peptides (ViraFEST assay). Cultured CD4+ T-cell DNA underwent Oncomine TCR Beta short-read sequencing. TCRdb called the PCR reads again in MiXCR, with one record for every CDR3 protein. The table has just over 4,000 distinct CDR3 sequences, 20% to 25% seen once. The antigens for these receptors are not known. Material: CD4+ T cells from blood, cultured in vitro. The receptors stem from a human donor who had recovered from COVID-19.

This clonotype turned up a few times. This CDR3 is CASSKEEGGGLAKNIQYF. CDR3 sequence (DNA): TGTGCCAGCAGCAAAGAGGAGGGCGGGGGTTTAGCCAAAAACATTCAGTACTTC. The chain is built from TRBV21-1 and TRBJ2-4; TRBD2, the table's D call, lacks a check against the DNA. TRBV21-1 is a listed pseudogene. The CDR3 is 18 amino acids.

The chain is built from TRBV12-3 or TRBV12-4 and TRBJ2-5; D possibly uses TRBD1 or TRBD2 (6 bases each). V lost 3 bases and J 1 base, leaving 12 bases between the germline ends. The CDR3 extends over 15 amino acids. This chain's CDR3 is CASSLVGGFQETQYF. The DNA for the CDR3 is TGTGCCAGCAGTTTGGTCGGGGGCTTCCAAGAGACCCAGTACTTC.

This rearrangement joins TRBV15 to TRBJ2-1; tentatively, D is TRBD1 (6 bases). The germline V and J ends were trimmed by 9 bases and 5 bases, with 11 bases remaining between them. Germline V CDR1 and CDR2: LNHNV, YYDKDF (reference sequence). This CDR3 contains 12 residues. The CDR3 DNA sequence: TGTGCCACTAACACAGGGCACAATGAGCAGTTCTTC. It is translated as CATNTGHNEQFF.

This clonotype occurred a few times. The CDR3 DNA sequence: TGTGCCAGCAGTTACAATCCGGCTAGCCCCCAGGAGACCCAGTACTTC. The encoded protein is CASSYNPASPQETQYF. This chain uses TRBV6-5 with TRBJ2-5, with D maybe TRBD2 (5 bases). The germline CDR1 and CDR2 sequences are MNHEY and SVGAGI. V was shortened by 2 bases and J by 5 bases, with 18 bases between the two germline ends. CDR3 size: 16 residues.

This clonotype was counted only a few times. J is TRBJ1-2 and V is TRBV6-1; no firm D call. The germline CDR1 and CDR2 sequences are MNHNS and SASEGT. Trimming shortened V by 3 bases and J by 8 bases, and 16 bases separated the two germline ends. This CDR3 comprises 14 residues. The CDR3 here is CASSESSQAGGYTF. Written as DNA, the CDR3 is TGTGCCAGCAGTGAGTCTTCCCAGGCGGGCGGCTACACCTTC.

This clonotype was seen a single time. The chain uses TRBV5-5 and TRBJ2-3; D is perhaps TRBD1 (6 bases). V lost 4 bases to trimming and J lost 1 base, with 13 bases between them. Per the germline V gene, CDR1 is SGHKS and CDR2 is YYEKEE (reference sequence). The CDR3 totals 15 residues. The CDR3 reads CASSTQAGGTDTQYF. The CDR3 DNA reads TGTGCCAGCAGCACCCAGGCAGGGGGCACAGATACGCAGTATTTT.

This chain uses TRBV11-2 with TRBJ1-1; D is uncertain. Germline V gives CDR1 SGHAT, CDR2 FQNNGV. The ends were cut back, 3 bases at V and 2 bases at J, with 7 bases in the middle. The CDR3 has 13 amino acids. The CDR3 sequence: CASSFWGNTEAFF. CDR3 DNA: TGTGCCAGCAGCTTCTGGGGTAACACTGAAGCTTTCTTT.

This chain links TRBV10-3 with TRBJ1-2; 7 nucleotides align to TRBD1. J lost 1 base, V lost 7 bases, and 9 bases had no gene match. The CDR3 covers 15 residues. Germline CDR1 ENHRY, CDR2 SYGVKD. CDR3 in DNA: TGTGCCATCACAGGTGGACAGGATCTTAACTATGGCTACACCTTC. It is translated as CAITGGQDLNYGYTF.

The CDR3 reads CASSLGAQGGYGYTF. The CDR3 region has the DNA TGTGCCAGCAGCTTAGGGGCCCAGGGCGGCTATGGCTACACCTTC. The chain recombines TRBV11-1 with TRBJ1-2, with a possible D match to TRBD1 (5 bases). Trimming left V 1 base short and J 4 bases short, with 13 bases between. The CDR3 consists of 15 residues. CDR1 is SGHAT, CDR2 FQDESV, per germline (reference sequence). Together with reference TRBV11-1 and TRBJ1-2, the CDR3 gives the full variable domain: EAEVAQSPRYKITEKSQAVAFWCDPISGHATLYWYRQILGQGPELLVQFQDESVVDDSQLPKDRFSAERLKGVDSTLKIQPAELGDSAMYLCASSLGAQGGYGYTFGSGTRLTVV.

The rearrangement joins TRBV30 to TRBJ1-1; D remains unclear. Germline values: CDR1 GTSNPN, CDR2 SVGIG (reference sequence). The CDR3 is made up of 14 amino acids. V was trimmed by 1 base and J by 3 bases, leaving 12 bases between them. CDR3 amino acids: CAWSAGIWDTEAFF. The CDR3 DNA sequence: TGTGCCTGGAGTGCTGGGATTTGGGACACTGAAGCTTTCTTT.

The rearrangement links TRBV5-1 to TRBJ2-7; 8 bases match TRBD1. The CDR3 covers 14 residues. Germline assignment: CDR1 SGHRS and CDR2 YFSETQ. Germline trimming cut 1 base from V and 2 bases from J; bases unmatched to any gene: 2. CDR3 region: CASSLTGGTYEQYF. CDR3 nucleotides: TGCGCCAGCAGCTTGACAGGGGGAACCTACGAGCAGTACTTC.

This sequence joins TRBV6-5 and TRBJ1-5; 7 positions agree with TRBD1. The V segment lost 4 bases and the J segment 4 bases; nucleotides outside the gene matches: 7. Per the germline V gene, CDR1 is MNHEY and CDR2 is SVGAGI. This CDR3 has 15 residues. CDR3 residues: CASSSQTGRNQPQHF. The CDR3, as DNA: TGTGCCAGCAGTTCTCAGACAGGGAGGAATCAGCCCCAGCATTTT.

This clonotype showed up just a few times. The genes are TRBV6-1 and TRBJ1-5; D call uncertain. The CDR3 has 13 residues. Between the trimmed V and J ends, which lost 6 bases and 0 bases, there was a span of 6 bases. Germline CDR1 MNHNS, CDR2 SASEGT. In DNA, the CDR3 is TGTGCCAGCAGCGTCCATAGCAATCAGCCCCAGCATTTT. Translating it yields CASSVHSNQPQHF.

The chain carries TRBV7-9 and TRBJ2-5; D perhaps matches TRBD1 (7 bases). The CDR3 runs to 15 residues. Trimming took off 3 bases at V and 2 bases at J, with 13 bases between the two ends. Germline V gene sequence: CDR1 SEHNR, CDR2 FQNEAQ (reference sequence). The chain's CDR3 is CASSLKGAGQETQYF. The CDR3 region has the DNA TGTGCCAGCAGCTTGAAGGGGGCGGGACAAGAGACCCAGTACTTC.

This clonotype was observed a handful of times. The V and J genes are TRBV12-2 and TRBJ1-6. TRBV12-2 is a pseudogene. This CDR3 comprises 12 residues. As DNA, the CDR3 is TGTGCAAGTCGCTTTACCAGTGGACCCCTCCACTTT. Amino acids: CASRFTSGPLHF.

This clonotype was seen only a few times. CDR3 amino acids: CASRRSTGRETQYF. CDR3 DNA: TGTGCCAGCAGGCGAAGTACAGGGCGAGAGACCCAGTACTTC. V and J are TRBV12-3 or TRBV12-4 and TRBJ2-5; tentatively, D is TRBD1 (6 bases). Trimming shortened V by 6 bases and J by 4 bases, and 15 bases separated the two germline ends. The CDR3 spans 14 residues.

This clonotype was counted a few times. J is TRBJ2-7 and V is TRBV9; possible D gene TRBD2, 7 bases. CDR3 length: 17 residues. Trimming stripped 0 bases from V and 6 bases from J, with 22 bases between. Per germline, CDR1 SGDLS and CDR2 YYNGEE. The CDR3 DNA reads TGTGCCAGCAGCGTAGGCGGTGGGCGGGGGCCGAAGGGCGAGCAGTACTTC. Protein sequence: CASSVGGGRGPKGEQYF.

V and J are TRBV2 and TRBJ1-1, with a weak D call TRBD1 (5 bases). This CDR3 spans 12 amino acids. Germline V gives CDR1 SNHLY, CDR2 FYNNEI. Trimming stripped 6 bases from V and 6 bases from J, with 11 bases between. CDR3 loop: CASSARDAEAFF. CDR3 sequence (DNA): TGTGCCAGCAGCGCCAGGGACGCTGAAGCTTTCTTT.

The V gene is TRBV7-3, the J gene TRBJ2-1; no definite D call. V dropped 2 bases and J dropped 7 bases, with 9 bases sitting between them. Germline V gene data show CDR1 as SGHTA and CDR2 as FQGTGA. This CDR3 is built from 13 residues. The CDR3: CASSLDPNNEQFF. The CDR3 DNA sequence: TGTGCCAGCAGCTTAGATCCGAATAATGAGCAGTTCTTC.

This clonotype counts as medium-sized. The rearrangement uses TRBV10-3 and TRBJ1-1; D uncertain. The V and J ends lost 7 bases and 8 bases respectively, with 11 bases between them. The CDR3 has 11 amino acids. Germline-derived CDR1 and CDR2 are ENHRY and SYGVKD. DNA of the CDR3: TGTGCCATCATGTCGGCGGGGGAAGCTTTCTTT. Protein product: CAIMSAGEAFF.

J is TRBJ1-6 and V is TRBV12-3 or TRBV12-4; unclear D gene. The CDR3 spans 13 residues. The V and J ends lost 6 bases and 6 bases respectively, with 9 bases between them. CDR3 sequence reads: CASSGLINSPLHF. The DNA for the CDR3 is TGTGCCAGCAGCGGACTGATTAATTCACCCCTCCACTTT.

The chain couples TRBV20-1 to TRBJ2-1, with 7 bases matching TRBD2. J gave up 4 bases and V 6 bases, and 9 bases lay outside the gene matches. Germline values: CDR1 DFQATT, CDR2 SNEGSKA (reference sequence). The CDR3 extends over 14 amino acids. CDR3 sequence reads: CSAVGSGVYNEQFF. CDR3 bases: TGCAGTGCCGTAGGAAGCGGGGTTTACAATGAGCAGTTCTTC.

The table lists this clonotype with a few counts. The chain couples TRBV4-1 to TRBJ2-7; 7 bases map to TRBD2. Germline CDR1 is MGHRA and CDR2 is YSYEKL. The CDR3 extends over 15 amino acids. With 1 base clipped from V and 2 bases from J, the junction kept 5 bases outside the gene matches. CDR3 DNA sequence: TGCGCCAGCAGCCAAGCCGGGACTACTACCTACGAGCAGTACTTC. Translated: CASSQAGTTTYEQYF.

By frequency in the sample, this clonotype is medium-sized. V usage is TRBV20-1 and J usage is TRBJ2-4, with D perhaps matching TRBD1 (5 bases). The germline gives CDR1 DFQATT, CDR2 SNEGSKA (reference sequence). CDR3 length: 13 residues. CDR3 in DNA: TGCGGGGCCCTTAGGGAATCTAAAAACATTCAGTACTTC. Translating gives CGALRESKNIQYF.

This clonotype showed up just a few times. The chain employs TRBV10-3 and TRBJ2-1; 7 bases fit TRBD1. Unmatched junction bases numbered 11, after V lost 0 bases and J lost 6 bases. Germline CDR1 is ENHRY and CDR2 is SYGVKD. This CDR3 has 17 residues. Here the CDR3 reads CAISESGMDRSSNEQFF. The CDR3 DNA reads as TGTGCCATCAGTGAGTCGGGGATGGACAGGAGCTCCAATGAGCAGTTCTTC.

This clonotype came up a few times. CDR3 sequence (DNA): TGTGCCAGCAGCTTAGTGCAGGGGGCCGAGACCCAGTACTTC. Protein sequence: CASSLVQGAETQYF. The J gene is TRBJ2-5, the V gene TRBV7-9; 8 positions match TRBD1. Germline CDR1 and CDR2: SEHNR and FQNEAQ (reference sequence). CDR3 length: 14 amino acids. The junction had 3 bases not matched to a gene; V was cut back by 1 base and J by 5 bases.

This clonotype was seen a handful of times. The rearrangement joins TRBV6-1 to TRBJ2-4; D unresolved. Trimming removed 5 bases at V and 0 bases at J, with 5 bases between. This CDR3 is built from 13 residues. Germline V CDR1 and CDR2: MNHNS, SASEGT. The CDR3 reads CASSRTAKNIQYF. The DNA of the CDR3 is TGTGCCAGCAGTAGGACAGCCAAAAACATTCAGTACTTC.

This clonotype was seen a handful of times. This chain links TRBV6-1 with TRBJ1-2; no clear D gene. This CDR3 is built from 12 residues. Trimming cost V 3 bases and J 10 bases, with 12 bases left between them. CDR1 MNHNS and CDR2 SASEGT come from the germline V gene. In DNA form, the CDR3 reads TGTGCCAGCAGTGAGGGCAGTCTCCCCTACACCTTC. Translation: CASSEGSLPYTF.

This clonotype was seen a handful of times. The chain carries TRBV29-1 and TRBJ2-5; D possibly matches TRBD1 or TRBD2 (6 bases each). The CDR3 has 14 residues. The germline V and J ends were trimmed by 7 bases and 5 bases, with 20 bases remaining between them. Germline CDR1 reads SQVTM; CDR2 reads ANQGSEA. The DNA for the CDR3 is TGCAGCGGCAACAGATTAGGGGGGTTCGAGACCCAGTACTTC. Its translation is CSGNRLGGFETQYF.

This clonotype was found a few times. This rearrangement joins TRBV9 to TRBJ1-1; D might be TRBD1 (6 bases). In germline, CDR1 is SGDLS, CDR2 YYNGEE. Trimming pared 0 bases from V and 2 bases from J, leaving 11 bases between. CDR3 length equals 15 residues. CDR3 nucleotide sequence: TGTGCCAGCAGCGTAGTGGACAGCGGTAACACTGAAGCTTTCTTT. Its protein is CASSVVDSGNTEAFF.

To note about this clonotype: A read error may explain this, as a much larger clone is one base away. The final CDR3 position lacks the conserved phenylalanine or tryptophan, pointing to a likely read error. V gene TRBV18 combines with J gene TRBJ1-2; maybe TRBD1 (6 bases). CDR1 KGHSH and CDR2 LQKENI come from the germline V gene. The CDR3 is 14 residues long. V lost 3 bases and J 7 bases, leaving 15 bases between the germline ends. CDR3 protein: CASSPDSRRGGYTL. DNA of the CDR3: TGTGCCAGCTCACCGGACAGCCGGCGGGGTGGCTACACCCTC.

The rearrangement links TRBV2 to TRBJ1-1; 10 positions agree with TRBD1. Germline V gives CDR1 SNHLY, CDR2 FYNNEI. The CDR3 extends over 11 amino acids. V shed 6 bases and J 12 bases; nucleotides not matched to a gene: 4. DNA for the CDR3: TGTGCCAGCAGCCGACAGGGGGCGACTTTCTTT. Translated: CASSRQGATFF.